Shown below are 26 T cell receptor beta chains from a single sample sequenced in a study of blood T cell repertoires in COVID-19. Repertoires were generated with immunoSEQ multiplex PCR, while TCRdb's copy carries only in-frame clones and drops some. The data hold under 80,000 clones, with 75% to 90% observed a single time. Sequencing was carried out using peripheral blood. The receptors derive from an elderly woman with active COVID-19.

The genes are TRBV2 and TRBJ2-3, with D maybe TRBD1 (5 bases). Germline values: CDR1 SNHLY, CDR2 FYNNEI. Between the trimmed V and J ends, which lost 7 bases and 2 bases, there was a span of 7 bases. This CDR3 region has 12 residues. The DNA of the CDR3 is TGTGCCAGCAAGACAGACACAGATACGCAGTATTTT. This translates into CASKTDTDTQYF.

CDR3 region: CASSLSGTGELAQHF. CDR3 coding DNA: TGTGCCAGCAGTTTGTCCGGGACAGGGGAGTTAGCCCAGCATTTT. The rearrangement joins TRBV28 to TRBJ1-5; TRBD1 matches at 10 bases. Looked up from germline, CDR1 is MDHEN and CDR2 is SYDVKM. J lost 11 bases, V lost 3 bases, and 10 bases had no gene match. CDR3 size: 15 residues.

The genes are TRBV7-8 and TRBJ2-7, with 11 positions matching TRBD1. Germline CDR1 is SGHVS and CDR2 is FQNEAQ. The ends lost 3 bases at V and 3 bases at J; junction bases unmatched: 7. The length of the CDR3 is 16 residues. CDR3 sequence (DNA): TGTGCCAGCAGCTTTCGGACAGGGGGCTTAGGCTACGAGCAGTACTTC. This sequence encodes CASSFRTGGLGYEQYF.

V and J are TRBV29-1 and TRBJ2-5, with D possibly TRBD2 on 6 matching bases. The CDR3 runs to 13 residues. With 8 bases removed from V and 5 bases from J, the gap between germline ends came to 18 bases. CDR1 and CDR2 from the germline V gene are SQVTM and ANQGSEA. The CDR3 region has the DNA TGCAGCTCTACCGATCGGGGGTGGGAGACCCAGTACTTC. It specifies CSSTDRGWETQYF.

The table lists this clone with a count of one. The chain joins TRBV7-2 to TRBJ2-3; D might be TRBD2 (5 bases). The V and J ends lost 5 bases and 3 bases respectively, with 9 bases between them. The CDR3 has 13 residues. Germline V gives CDR1 SGHTA, CDR2 FQGNSA. CDR3 nucleotides: TGTGCCAGCAGCGCGGGCACTACAGATACGCAGTATTTT. This encodes CASSAGTTDTQYF.

The V call is TRBV30, the J call TRBJ2-1; 7 nucleotides line up with TRBD1. This CDR3 is built from 14 residues. V trimming: 3 bases; J trimming: 0 bases; junction bases outside the gene matches: 2. The germline gives CDR1 GTSNPN, CDR2 SVGIG (reference sequence). The CDR3 DNA sequence: TGTGCCTGGAGCCGGGACAGCTCCTACAATGAGCAGTTCTTC. This codes for CAWSRDSSYNEQFF.

This clone showed up just once. The genes are TRBV24-1 and TRBJ2-1, with 9 bases aligning to TRBD2. Germline V CDR1 and CDR2: KGHDR, SFDVKD. This CDR3 is built from 16 residues. After removal of 11 bases from V and 3 bases from J, the junction contained 13 bases not matched to a gene. This CDR3 reads CAMRIAGAGVYNEQFF. CDR3 in DNA: TGTGCCATGCGTATAGCGGGAGCGGGGGTCTACAATGAGCAGTTCTTC.

The CDR3 DNA reads as TGTGCCAGCTCAATCGACAGATTGAACACTGAAGCTTTCTTT. Its protein product is CASSIDRLNTEAFF. The V call is TRBV18, the J call TRBJ1-1, with TRBD1 as a possible D gene (5 bases). The CDR3 consists of 14 residues. Germline V gene sequence: CDR1 KGHSH, CDR2 LQKENI. Trimming stripped 5 bases from V and 0 bases from J, with 10 bases between.

The chain couples TRBV11-2 to TRBJ2-7; D may be TRBD1 (6 bases). The CDR3 runs to 14 residues. CDR1 is SGHAT, CDR2 FQNNGV, per germline. Trimming cost V 3 bases and J 5 bases, with 14 bases left between them. CDR3 nucleotide sequence: TGTGCCAGCAGCTTCAGGGGTGTGATCGACGAGCAGTACTTC. Residues: CASSFRGVIDEQYF. Full variable domain (outside the CDR3, taken from reference TRBV11-2 and TRBJ2-7): EAGVAQSPRYKIIEKRQSVAFWCNPISGHATLYWYQQILGQGPKLLIQFQNNGVVDDSQLPKDRFSAERLKGVDSTLKIQPAKLEDSAVYLCASSFRGVIDEQYFGPGTRLTVT.

The J gene is TRBJ2-1, the V gene TRBV11-3; TRBD2 agrees at 10 bases. CDR3 size: 16 residues. The germline V gene encodes CDR1 SGHNT and CDR2 YENEEA. The J segment lost 5 bases and the V segment lost 1 base, leaving 5 bases of the junction unmatched. CDR3 nucleotides: TGTGCCAGCAGCTTAGGAACTAGCGGGGCAAACAATGAGCAGTTCTTC. Translated: CASSLGTSGANNEQFF.

This sequence joins TRBV2 and TRBJ2-3, with 8 bases lining up with TRBD2. The V gene's germline CDR1 is SNHLY and CDR2 FYNNEI. J was trimmed by 4 bases and V by 3 bases; bases with no gene match: 6. The CDR3 length is 15 residues. This CDR3 reads CASSEDFGRADTQYF. DNA for the CDR3: TGTGCCAGCAGTGAGGATTTCGGGAGGGCAGATACGCAGTATTTT.

A few counts support this clone. The chain combines TRBV5-5 with TRBJ1-5; the D is unclear. This CDR3 comprises 15 residues. Germline V CDR1 and CDR2: SGHKS, YYEKEE (reference sequence). Trimming left V 4 bases short and J 0 bases short, with 11 bases between. CDR3 residues: CASSPSGVSNQPQHF. CDR3 DNA: TGTGCCAGCAGCCCCTCTGGAGTTAGCAATCAGCCCCAGCATTTT.

The rearrangement joins TRBV4-3 to TRBJ2-3; the D gene is possibly TRBD1 (5 bases). The CDR3 consists of 15 residues. CDR1 is LGHNA, CDR2 YSLEER, per germline. V was pared by 0 bases and J by 4 bases, with 11 bases between. This CDR3 is CASSQDPRVSDTQYF. CDR3 in DNA: TGCGCCAGCAGCCAAGATCCCAGGGTATCAGATACGCAGTATTTT.

The gene calls are TRBV4-1 and TRBJ2-5; 9 bases line up with TRBD2. The V segment lost 3 bases and the J segment 4 bases; nucleotides outside the gene matches: 6. The CDR3 consists of 15 residues. CDR1 is MGHRA, CDR2 YSYEKL, per germline. CDR3 bases: TGCGCCAGCAGCCATAGTAGCGGGAGCAGAGAGACCCAGTACTTC. Translating it yields CASSHSSGSRETQYF.

The rearrangement links TRBV9 to TRBJ2-3; D is possibly TRBD2 (5 bases). Germline CDR1 SGDLS, CDR2 YYNGEE. Trimming removed 0 bases at V and 6 bases at J, with 14 bases between. The CDR3 is made up of 15 amino acids. The chain's CDR3 is CASSVVAGLPDTQYF. Written as DNA, the CDR3 is TGTGCCAGCAGCGTAGTCGCGGGTCTCCCGGATACGCAGTATTTT.

The chain combines TRBV29-1 with TRBJ2-1; 9 nucleotides line up with TRBD2. Germline CDR1 and CDR2: SQVTM and ANQGSEA. The CDR3 is made up of 15 amino acids. Trimming at V came to 3 bases and at J to 6 bases, leaving 9 bases not matched to a gene. CDR3 in DNA: TGCAGCGTTGAGCCCCATAGCGGGAGACCCAATGAGCAGTTCTTC. This codes for CSVEPHSGRPNEQFF.

V and J are TRBV28 and TRBJ1-2, with 7 bases matching TRBD1. Germline trimming cut 3 bases from V and 7 bases from J; bases unmatched to any gene: 8. Germline V gene sequence: CDR1 MDHEN, CDR2 SYDVKM. The length of the CDR3 is 14 residues. Written as DNA, the CDR3 is TGTGCCAGCAGTTTGTTGGGAGGACAGGCTGGCTACACCTTC. The encoded protein is CASSLLGGQAGYTF.

The gene calls are TRBV7-3 and TRBJ2-2; 10 nucleotides match TRBD2. After removal of 6 bases from V and 4 bases from J, the junction contained 2 bases not matched to a gene. This CDR3 is built from 14 residues. Germline V gene data show CDR1 as SGHTA and CDR2 as FQGTGA. The CDR3 loop is CASRPSGGTGELFF. The CDR3 DNA sequence: TGTGCCAGCAGACCTAGCGGGGGCACCGGGGAGCTGTTTTTT.

The chain combines TRBV19 with TRBJ1-4, with a tentative D call TRBD1 (6 bases). Between the trimmed V and J ends, which lost 7 bases and 6 bases, there was a span of 15 bases. Germline loops: CDR1 LNHDA, CDR2 SQIVND (reference sequence). The CDR3 sequence is 14 residues long. Written as DNA, the CDR3 is TGTGCCAGTACCCAACAGGGATGGGATGAAAAACTGTTTTTT. It translates to CASTQQGWDEKLFF. The variable domain in full, completed from reference TRBV19 and TRBJ1-4, reads DGGITQSPKYLFRKEGQNVTLSCEQNLNHDAMYWYRQDPGQGLRLIYYSQIVNDFQKGDIAEGYSVSREKKESFPLTVTSAQKNPTAFYLCASTQQGWDEKLFFGSGTQLSVL.

The CDR3 sequence: CASAGGDTQYF. The CDR3 DNA sequence: TGTGCCAGCGCGGGGGGAGATACGCAGTATTTT. V usage is TRBV7-2 and J usage is TRBJ2-3; 8 bases are a match to TRBD2. Trimming cost V 8 bases and J 5 bases; bases outside gene matches: 0. This CDR3 has 11 residues. CDR1 is SGHTA and CDR2 is FQGNSA in the germline V gene.

This clone was counted between two and nine times. V usage is TRBV5-4 and J usage is TRBJ1-2; TRBD1 agrees at 7 bases. Looked up from germline, CDR1 is SGHNT and CDR2 is YYREEE (reference sequence). V dropped 4 bases and J dropped 4; count of bases not matched to a gene: 7. The CDR3 length is 14 residues. CDR3 DNA: TGTGCCAGCAGCCCGGCCGGGACAGCCTATGGCTACACCTTC. As protein: CASSPAGTAYGYTF.

This clone was seen once. J is TRBJ2-1 and V is TRBV6-2 or TRBV6-3, with D unresolved. Trimming took 0 bases from V and 7 from J, leaving 7 bases between them. Germline V gene sequence: CDR1 MNHEY, CDR2 SVGEGT. This CDR3 has 13 amino acids. CDR3 residues: CASSYSIVNEQFF. The CDR3 DNA reads as TGTGCCAGCAGTTACTCGATAGTGAATGAGCAGTTCTTC.

This clone turned up a few times. The chain is built from TRBV7-2 and TRBJ1-2; 7 nucleotides agree with TRBD1. CDR3 length: 13 amino acids. Losses at the gene ends were 6 bases for V and 0 bases for J; bases not matched to a gene: 1. Germline CDR1 reads SGHTA; CDR2 reads FQGNSA. The CDR3 protein is CASSQGANYGYTF. DNA for the CDR3: TGTGCCAGCAGTCAGGGGGCTAACTATGGCTACACCTTC.

The chain couples TRBV7-9 to TRBJ2-7; TRBD1 aligns across 10 bases. Germline V gives CDR1 SEHNR, CDR2 FQNEAQ (reference sequence). With 5 bases clipped from V and 2 bases from J, the junction kept 6 bases outside the gene matches. The CDR3 contains 15 residues. CDR3 loop: CASSVSGQGAYEQYF. CDR3 bases: TGTGCCAGCAGCGTTTCTGGACAGGGGGCCTACGAGCAGTACTTC.

The V gene is TRBV5-6, the J gene TRBJ2-5; 11 positions agree with TRBD2. This CDR3 comprises 16 residues. The V and J ends lost 4 bases and 7 bases, in that order; junction bases with no gene match: 12. Looked up from germline, CDR1 is SGHDT and CDR2 is YYEEEE. CDR3 amino acids: CASSEVLAGVKGTQYF. For the CDR3, the DNA is TGTGCCAGCAGCGAAGTACTAGCGGGAGTCAAAGGGACCCAGTACTTC.

The chain couples TRBV6-2 or TRBV6-3 to TRBJ1-5; possibly TRBD1 for D (5 bases). Germline V CDR1 and CDR2: MNHEY, SVGEGT. V was pared by 0 bases and J by 4 bases, with 13 bases between. CDR3 length equals 16 residues. CDR3 nucleotides: TGTGCCAGCAGTTACTCGCGGGGCTGGGGGAATCAGCCCCAGCATTTT. Translating it yields CASSYSRGWGNQPQHF.